This TCR beta chain was observed in a study of T cell responses to AZD1222 COVID-19 vaccine (dated by TCRdb to 2020 to 2022). About the full investigation: TCR sequencing was performed for fewer than 250 trial participants, of whom 200 to 220 were given two doses of AZD1222 and around 25 were given two doses of MenACWY control vaccine. Trial participants were enrolled into age subgroups of 18-55, 56-69 and 70-plus years, which contained approximately 150, 28 and 58 TCR-sequenced participants, respectively. Study-wide findings and limitations: In the small 56-69-year group, the increase in depth fell short of significance, most likely because of low power. No day 14 peak-response samples were available, so repertoires were characterized only after the peak T cell response. Conclusions about previously exposed vaccinees are limited because only five to seven AZD1222 recipients were SARS-CoV-2 seropositive at baseline. Nearly half of unique spike-specific TCRs reportedly recognized epitopes outside regions mutated in the B.1.351 and B.1.1.7 variants. After two AZD1222 doses, spike-specific TCR breadth and depth were significantly higher than at day 0 and than in MenACWY recipients. Participants were mostly white British, with more females than males. The authors suggested clonal diversity may have been underestimated. Vaccine-associated CD4 TCRs spanned the whole spike protein, with dominant responses in regions 160-218 and 743-854.

The CDR3 regions of human TCRbeta chains were analyzed by immunosequencing. On the study's bioinformatics: Repertoire TCRs were checked for matches against a reference library of SARS-CoV-2-specific TCRs that had been generated using the MIRA antigen-specificity platform. Breadth meant the fraction of unique TCRs that were SARS-CoV-2-associated, whereas depth meant the fraction of total T cells that were SARS-CoV-2-associated. Using the MIRA data, each spike-specific TCR was mapped to the spike region that the TCR reacts to and placed in a CD4 or CD8 class. Log10-transformed breadth and depth values were compared by one-way ANOVA with Sidak's multiple comparisons tests. Entries here come from immuneACCESS through TCRdb and include only in-frame sequences with V and J called. Some clones fail to appear in such tables; in the studies checked, an unresolved V gene covers under half of the shortfall, and the cause of the remainder is unknown. V and J calls and clone size follow that table, whereas D and trimming were derived from the DNA. This sample comprises some 130,000 clones, roughly 90% of them detected only once. In total, the top ten clones hold approximately 2.5% of the sample.

According to the study, the label for this sample's time point signals: about 28 days (+/-7) after the second vaccine dose. Because spike-specific TCR depth and breadth did not differ between the two schedules, AZD1222 recipients who got a second dose at roughly 4 weeks were pooled with those who got a second dose at roughly 12 weeks. The vaccinee samples were drawn from two UK trials, COV001 and COV002, one of which was a single-blind randomized controlled phase 2/3 trial testing AZD1222 (ChAdOx1 nCoV-19) in healthy adults. For TCRbeta chain sequencing, PBMC samples were collected from trial participants at day 0 and at day 28 after the second dose. On this clone: Its cognate antigen has yet to be identified. No clone much larger than this one lies a single base away; base qualities are absent.

The CDR1 and CDR2 encoded by the germline V gene are MDHEN and SYDVKM. V is reduced by 6 bases and J by 4 bases, leaving a spacing of 12 bases between them. From the cysteine through the phenylalanine, the CDR3 covers 13 amino acids. The CDR3 DNA has 39 bases and is translated from base 1. The clonotype originates from an adult who received the AZD1222 COVID-19 vaccine. The chain links TRBV28 with TRBJ2-5; the D region possibly corresponds to TRBD1 (6 bases align). Here the sequenced sample was peripheral blood, taken 28 days after the second AZD1222 dose. In nucleotides, the sequence is TGTGCCAGCAGGGCTTCAGGGGTAGAGACCCAGTACTTC. This translates into CASRASGVETQYF. Outside the CDR3, residues come from the reference TRBV28 and TRBJ2-5 proteins, so the full variable domain is: DVKVTQSSRYLVKRTGEKVFLECVQDMDHENMFWYRQDPGLGLRLIYFSYDVKMKEKGDIPEGYSVSREKKERFSLILESASTNQTSMYLCASRASGVETQYFGPGTRLLVL.